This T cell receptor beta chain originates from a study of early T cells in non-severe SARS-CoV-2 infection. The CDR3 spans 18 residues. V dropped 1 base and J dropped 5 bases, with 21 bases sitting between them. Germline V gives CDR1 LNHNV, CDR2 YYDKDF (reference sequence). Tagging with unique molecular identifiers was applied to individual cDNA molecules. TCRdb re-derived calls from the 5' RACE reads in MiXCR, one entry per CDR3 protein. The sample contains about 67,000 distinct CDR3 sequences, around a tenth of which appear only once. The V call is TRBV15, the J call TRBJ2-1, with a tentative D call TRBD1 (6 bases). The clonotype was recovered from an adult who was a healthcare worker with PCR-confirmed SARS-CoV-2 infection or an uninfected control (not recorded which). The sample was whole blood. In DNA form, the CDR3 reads TGTGCCACCAGCAGAGTAATCCCGGGACGAGGGACACACAATGAGCAGTTCTTC. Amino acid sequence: CATSRVIPGRGTHNEQFF.